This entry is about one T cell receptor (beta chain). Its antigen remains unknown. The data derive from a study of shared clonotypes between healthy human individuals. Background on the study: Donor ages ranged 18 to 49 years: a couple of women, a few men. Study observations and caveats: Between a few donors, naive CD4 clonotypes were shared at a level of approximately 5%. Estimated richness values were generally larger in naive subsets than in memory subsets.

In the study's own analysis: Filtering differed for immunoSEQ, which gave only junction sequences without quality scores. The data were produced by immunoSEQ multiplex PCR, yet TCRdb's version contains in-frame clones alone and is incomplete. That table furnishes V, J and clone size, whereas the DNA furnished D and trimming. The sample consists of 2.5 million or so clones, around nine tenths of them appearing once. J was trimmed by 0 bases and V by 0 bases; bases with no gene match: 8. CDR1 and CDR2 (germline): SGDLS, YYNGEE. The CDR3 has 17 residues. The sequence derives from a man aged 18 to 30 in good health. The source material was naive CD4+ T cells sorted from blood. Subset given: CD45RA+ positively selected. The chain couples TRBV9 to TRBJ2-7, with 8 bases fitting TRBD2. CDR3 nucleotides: TGTGCCAGCAGCGTAGGGGGTAGCGGGGTAAGCTCCTACGAGCAGTACTTC. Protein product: CASSVGGSGVSSYEQYF.